This T cell receptor beta chain was retrieved from a study of blood T cell repertoires in COVID-19. Overall study: The cDNA or gDNA used as material had been derived from T cells, B-cell-depleted T cells, or PBMCs.

The method was immunoSEQ multiplex PCR; TCRdb's version includes in-frame clones alone and lacks a portion of them. The sample consists of over 90,000 clones, about 89% of them appearing once. From germline, CDR1 is LNHDA and CDR2 SQIVND (reference sequence). The V end was cut by 5 bases, the J end by 5 bases, with 10 bases between. The CDR3 extends over 13 amino acids. The J gene is TRBJ1-5, the V gene TRBV19, with D tentatively TRBD1 (5 bases). The source material was peripheral blood. This clonotype was sampled from a woman aged 60-75 years with acute or convalescent COVID-19. CDR3 sequence: CASSPRQHQPQHF. The CDR3 nucleotides are TGTGCCAGTAGTCCCAGACAGCATCAGCCCCAGCATTTT.